This T cell receptor (beta chain) was sequenced in a study of CD8 T cells in ankylosing spondylitis. The study's findings and limits: CD8+ by phenotype, disease-linked clones were relatively rare in peripheral blood. Characteristic, it appeared, of ankylosing spondylitis blood was a TCR beta motif of fewer than 10 highly homologous variants.

This CDR3 region has 13 residues. V lost 6 bases and J lost 6, with 18 bases in between. Per germline, CDR1 DFQATT and CDR2 SNEGSKA (reference sequence). In the case of this clonotype: The target antigen is unknown.

TCRdb processed the 5' RACE reads anew with MiXCR; each CDR3 protein has one entry. The table shows about 540,000 distinct CDR3 sequences, with approximately 11% occurring only once. Sequencing was performed on blood, either unsorted or a sorted T cell fraction (not recorded which). The receptor was isolated from a male donor with ankylosing spondylitis. The chain links TRBV20-1 to TRBJ2-7; no firm D call. This chain's CDR3 is CSASRGPFGEQYF. The CDR3 bases are TGCAGTGCCTCCCGAGGACCATTCGGCGAGCAGTACTTC.